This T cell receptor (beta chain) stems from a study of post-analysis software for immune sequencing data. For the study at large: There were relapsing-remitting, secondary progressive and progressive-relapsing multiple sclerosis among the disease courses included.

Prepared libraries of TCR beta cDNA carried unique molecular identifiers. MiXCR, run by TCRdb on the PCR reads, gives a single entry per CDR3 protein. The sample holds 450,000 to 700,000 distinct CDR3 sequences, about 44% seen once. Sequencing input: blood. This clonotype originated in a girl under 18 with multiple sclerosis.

CDR3 DNA sequence: TGTGCCAGTATCTTAGGGCGGTACAATGAGCAGTTCTTC. Translated, it gives CASILGRYNEQFF. The chain couples TRBV2 to TRBJ2-1; D gene unclear. Germline assignment: CDR1 SNHLY and CDR2 FYNNEI. V was trimmed by 9 bases and J by 4 bases, leaving 13 bases between them. CDR3 size: 13 residues.